Following are 27 T cell receptor beta chains from one sample sequenced in a study of T cells after somatic rescue of genetic block. Sequenced by immunoSEQ multiplex PCR; TCRdb stores in-frame clones only, minus some. The sample has over 55,000 clones; about 92% are singletons. The source material was peripheral blood mononuclear cells (PBMCs). The receptors derive from a man aged 35 to 55.

The rearrangement uses TRBV7-2 and TRBJ2-3, with D tentatively TRBD2 (6 bases). Germline-derived CDR1 and CDR2 are SGHTA and FQGNSA. This CDR3 has 14 amino acids. Trimming removed 4 bases from V and 7 bases from J, with 15 bases in between. The CDR3 DNA is TGTGCCAGCAGCTACGGGACGGGAGTGTATACGCAGTATTTT. Residues: CASSYGTGVYTQYF. Filled out from reference TRBV7-2 and TRBJ2-3, the complete variable domain reads GAGVSQSPSNKVTEKGKDVELRCDPISGHTALYWYRQSLGQGLEFLIYFQGNSAPDKSGLPSDRFSAERTGGSVSTLTIQRTQQEDSAVYLCASSYGTGVYTQYFGPGTRLTVL.

The rearrangement uses TRBV5-1 and TRBJ1-2; weak D call: TRBD1 (5 bases). Per the germline V gene, CDR1 is SGHRS and CDR2 is YFSETQ. This CDR3 has 14 amino acids. Trimming took off 2 bases at V and 7 bases at J, with 15 bases between the two ends. DNA of the CDR3: TGCGCCAGCAGCTTCGAGGGTAGGGGCGGTGGCTACACCTTC. It is translated as CASSFEGRGGGYTF.

This rearrangement joins TRBV6-1 to TRBJ1-5, with D uncertain. The CDR3 length is 15 residues. Germline V gene data show CDR1 as MNHNS and CDR2 as SASEGT. V was cut by 0 bases and J by 7 bases, with 13 bases left in between. The CDR3 DNA reads as TGTGCCAGCAGTGAAGCTGGCCGGAGTTGGCAGCCCCAGCATTTT. It is translated as CASSEAGRSWQPQHF.

The chain uses TRBV7-3 and TRBJ2-7; 7 bases map to TRBD1. CDR1 and CDR2 from the germline V gene are SGHTA and FQGTGA. There are 15 residues in the CDR3. The V segment lost 4 bases and the J segment 6 bases; nucleotides outside the gene matches: 12. CDR3 amino acids: CASSSRQGPVGEQYF. In DNA form, the CDR3 reads TGTGCCAGCAGCTCCCGACAGGGCCCTGTCGGCGAGCAGTACTTC.

Only one count was recorded for this clone. The gene calls are TRBV6-5 and TRBJ1-4; D perhaps matches TRBD1 (6 bases). Trimming removed 2 bases at V and 8 bases at J, with 9 bases between. Germline V CDR1 and CDR2: MNHEY, SVGAGI. This CDR3 spans 13 amino acids. CDR3 sequence reads: CASSYIRGEKLFF. The CDR3 bases are TGTGCCAGCAGTTACATCAGGGGAGAAAAACTGTTTTTT.

J is TRBJ2-7 and V is TRBV11-2; D is ambiguous. The germline V and J ends were trimmed by 1 base and 5 bases, with 12 bases remaining between them. Germline CDR1 and CDR2: SGHAT and FQNNGV. The CDR3 covers 14 residues. DNA for the CDR3: TGTGCCAGCAGCTTAGGCACAGCCCTTGACGAGCAGTACTTC. As protein: CASSLGTALDEQYF.

The chain joins TRBV28 to TRBJ2-5; 7 bases are shared with TRBD2. The V and J ends lost 8 bases and 5 bases, in that order; junction bases with no gene match: 14. This CDR3 is 15 amino acids long. Germline-derived CDR1 and CDR2 are MDHEN and SYDVKM. The CDR3, as DNA: TGTGCCAGCTCCAGGAGCGGGACTCTGGATGAGACCCAGTACTTC. Its protein is CASSRSGTLDETQYF.

The rearrangement uses TRBV2 and TRBJ1-2; no clear D. Germline V lookup: CDR1 SNHLY, CDR2 FYNNEI. The CDR3 consists of 12 residues. Trimming shortened V by 1 base and J by 11 bases, and 11 bases separated the two germline ends. The DNA for the CDR3 is TGTGCCAGCAGTGAAGAGGTCAGGCGGTACACCTTC. Translation gives CASSEEVRRYTF.

The chain combines TRBV4-3 with TRBJ1-1; no firm D call. The CDR3 length is 14 residues. Germline CDR1 reads LGHNA; CDR2 reads YSLEER. Trimming took off 0 bases at V and 3 bases at J, with 8 bases between the two ends. CDR3 sequence: CASSQEVTDTEAFF. The CDR3 coding sequence is TGCGCCAGCAGCCAAGAAGTCACGGACACTGAAGCTTTCTTT.

V is TRBV25-1 and J is TRBJ2-2; TRBD1 aligns across 7 bases. Trimming cost V 4 bases and J 1 base; bases outside gene matches: 6. Germline V lookup: CDR1 MGHDK, CDR2 SYGVNS. The CDR3 extends over 16 amino acids. This CDR3 is CASSGTGTVNTGELFF. Written as DNA, the CDR3 is TGTGCCAGCAGTGGCACCGGGACAGTGAACACCGGGGAGCTGTTTTTT.

V is TRBV6-6 and J is TRBJ2-3, with a tentative D call TRBD1 (5 bases). Per germline, CDR1 MNHNY and CDR2 SVGAGI (reference sequence). CDR3 size: 12 residues. V was cut by 6 bases and J by 6 bases, with 10 bases left in between. The CDR3 DNA sequence: TGTGCCAGCAGCGACAGACGGGATACGCAGTATTTT. Its translation: CASSDRRDTQYF.

The chain couples TRBV13 to TRBJ1-3; possibly TRBD1 for D (5 bases). The CDR3 covers 16 residues. V lost 8 bases and J lost 4, with 21 bases in between. Per the germline V gene, CDR1 is PRHDT and CDR2 is FYEKMQ (reference sequence). The CDR3 protein is CASGRFEGASGNTIYF. The CDR3 DNA sequence: TGTGCCAGCGGCCGATTTGAAGGGGCGTCCGGAAACACCATATATTTT.

V gene TRBV2 combines with J gene TRBJ2-5; D possibly corresponds to TRBD2 (7 bases). Germline V lookup: CDR1 SNHLY, CDR2 FYNNEI. CDR3 size: 13 residues. V gave up 8 bases and J gave up 5 bases, with 15 bases separating them. Here the CDR3 reads CASFRGAGETQYF. The CDR3 nucleotides are TGTGCCAGCTTTCGGGGGGCCGGGGAGACCCAGTACTTC.

This clone was observed a single time. CDR3 residues: CASSLGARDTQYF. For the CDR3, the DNA is TGTGCCAGCAGTTTAGGGGCGAGAGATACGCAGTATTTT. The J gene is TRBJ2-3, the V gene TRBV27; D possibly corresponds to TRBD1 (5 bases). The CDR3 has 13 residues. V was pared by 2 bases and J by 5 bases, with 8 bases between. From germline, CDR1 is MNHEY and CDR2 SMNVEV (reference sequence).

Only one count was recorded for this clone. The chain has TRBV5-1 and TRBJ1-3, with D unclear. Germline values: CDR1 SGHRS, CDR2 YFSETQ. V lost 0 bases, J lost 0 bases, and 7 bases lay in between. This CDR3 comprises 15 residues. DNA of the CDR3: TGCGCCAGCAGCTTGGACGGACGCTCTGGAAACACCATATATTTT. Translation gives CASSLDGRSGNTIYF.

The chain employs TRBV19 and TRBJ2-2; 12 bases align to TRBD2. The V segment lost 6 bases and the J segment 4 bases; nucleotides outside the gene matches: 3. The CDR3 extends over 15 amino acids. CDR1 is LNHDA and CDR2 is SQIVND in the germline V gene (reference sequence). The CDR3 DNA reads as TGTGCCAGTAGCTGGGGACTAGCGGGCACCGGGGAGCTGTTTTTT. It specifies CASSWGLAGTGELFF.

This chain uses TRBV9 with TRBJ1-6; D is perhaps TRBD1 (6 bases). CDR1 SGDLS and CDR2 YYNGEE come from the germline V gene. The CDR3 spans 14 residues. Trimming pared 0 bases from V and 7 bases from J, leaving 8 bases between. Here the CDR3 DNA reads TGTGCCAGCAGCGTAGGCGACAGGAATTCACCCCTCCACTTT. Its translation: CASSVGDRNSPLHF.

The chain links TRBV10-1 to TRBJ1-3; D is unresolved. The CDR3 covers 15 residues. CDR1 and CDR2 (germline): WNHNN, SYGVQD (reference sequence). V dropped 5 bases and J dropped 2 bases, with 13 bases sitting between them. The CDR3, as DNA: TGCGCCAGCAGTCCGGGTGCGGTTCCTGGAAACACCATATATTTT. Protein product: CASSPGAVPGNTIYF.

The rearrangement uses TRBV10-2 and TRBJ1-1; the D gene is possibly TRBD1 (6 bases). The germline V and J ends were trimmed by 4 bases and 8 bases, with 8 bases remaining between them. The CDR3 spans 11 residues. From germline, CDR1 is WSHSY and CDR2 SAAADI. The CDR3 spells CASSAGAEAFF. The CDR3 DNA reads TGCGCCAGCAGTGCAGGGGCAGAAGCTTTCTTT.

This clone was seen only once. The chain joins TRBV7-6 to TRBJ2-5; D possibly matches TRBD1 or TRBD2 (6 bases each). Trimming cost V 5 bases and J 5 bases, with 15 bases left between them. CDR1 and CDR2 (germline): SGHVS, FNYEAQ. This CDR3 is 14 amino acids long. CDR3 coding DNA: TGTGCCAGCAGCGCTGGCACCGGGGGCGAGACCCAGTACTTC. Amino acid sequence: CASSAGTGGETQYF.

The chain employs TRBV11-2 and TRBJ2-5; 11 nucleotides agree with TRBD1. The CDR3 is 15 residues long. J gave up 11 bases and V 1 base, and 9 bases lay outside the gene matches. Germline CDR1 is SGHAT and CDR2 is FQNNGV. The CDR3 sequence is CASSLGGQGAGEQYF. CDR3 nucleotides: TGTGCCAGCAGCTTAGGTGGACAGGGGGCGGGTGAGCAGTACTTC.

This chain joins TRBV2 and TRBJ2-1; D could derive from TRBD1 or TRBD2 (6 bases each). V lost 11 bases and J lost 5, with 19 bases in between. Per germline, CDR1 SNHLY and CDR2 FYNNEI. CDR3 length equals 14 residues. CDR3: CASLRGLADNEQFF. DNA of the CDR3: TGTGCCTCCCTCAGGGGACTGGCAGACAATGAGCAGTTCTTC. The complete variable domain, with remaining parts taken from reference TRBV2 and TRBJ2-1, reads EPEVTQTPSHQVTQMGQEVILRCVPISNHLYFYWYRQILGQKVEFLVSFYNNEISEKSEIFDDQFSVERPDGSNFTLKIRSTKLEDSAMYFCASLRGLADNEQFFGPGTRLTVL.

The chain uses TRBV27 and TRBJ2-5; D is tentatively TRBD1 or TRBD2 (5 bases each). CDR3 size: 15 residues. Germline V lookup: CDR1 MNHEY, CDR2 SMNVEV (reference sequence). Trimming cost V 10 bases and J 5 bases, with 23 bases left between them. The CDR3 DNA is TGTGCCACCAAGCAGTTTCCTTCTTGGGGGGAGACCCAGTACTTC. It yields the protein CATKQFPSWGETQYF.

This rearrangement joins TRBV11-2 to TRBJ2-1; the D gene could be TRBD1 or TRBD2 (5 bases each). V dropped 4 bases and J dropped 0 bases, with 13 bases sitting between them. This CDR3 is built from 16 residues. Germline loops: CDR1 SGHAT, CDR2 FQNNGV. CDR3 amino acids: CASSSRGDFSYNEQFF. The CDR3 coding sequence is TGTGCCAGCAGCTCCCGGGGCGACTTCTCCTACAATGAGCAGTTCTTC.

This clone was counted between two and nine times. V and J are TRBV19 and TRBJ1-5; the match to TRBD1 covers 9 bases. The germline V gene encodes CDR1 LNHDA and CDR2 SQIVND (reference sequence). CDR3 length equals 13 residues. V lost 9 bases, J lost 3 bases, and 3 bases stayed unmatched. CDR3 nucleotide sequence: TGTGCCAGCCGGGACAGGGCCAATCAGCCCCAGCATTTT. Translation gives CASRDRANQPQHF.

This clone was observed once. The chain recombines TRBV7-2 with TRBJ2-7; weak D call: TRBD2 (6 bases). This CDR3 region has 14 residues. Germline V CDR1 and CDR2: SGHTA, FQGNSA. V was clipped by 1 base and J by 6 bases, with 13 bases between them. The DNA for the CDR3 is TGTGCCAGCAGCTTAGGGGAACGGCGGGGCGAGCAGTACTTC. Amino acids: CASSLGERRGEQYF.

This chain links TRBV6-5 with TRBJ2-2; 8 bases fit TRBD2. V gave up 0 bases and J gave up 7 bases; unmatched junction bases: 4. The CDR3 extends over 15 amino acids. Germline V gene data show CDR1 as MNHEY and CDR2 as SVGAGI. The CDR3 region is CASSYSGLGGGELFF. The CDR3 bases are TGTGCCAGCAGTTACTCGGGACTAGGGGGCGGGGAGCTGTTTTTT.